This passage covers 29 T cell receptor beta chains from one sample sequenced in a study of T cells in narcolepsy. The repertoire was sequenced with immunoSEQ multiplex PCR; TCRdb's copy has only in-frame clones and lacks some. This table has 34,000 or so clones, roughly 80% appearing once. The sequencing input was memory (CD45RA-) CD4+ T cells from blood. All receptors derive from a human donor in good health.

The chain couples TRBV5-6 to TRBJ1-2; the D gene is possibly TRBD1 (5 bases). Germline CDR1 reads SGHDT; CDR2 reads YYEEEE. The CDR3 extends over 17 amino acids. The V end lost 0 bases, the J end lost 0 bases, and 15 bases lay between the germline ends. The CDR3 nucleotides are TGTGCCAGCAGCTTGGCTACTGGGGCGAGAGCTAACTATGGCTACACCTTC. The encoded protein is CASSLATGARANYGYTF. Full variable domain (rest looked up from reference TRBV5-6 and TRBJ1-2): DAGVTQSPTHLIKTRGQQVTLRCSPKSGHDTVSWYQQALGQGPQFIFQYYEEEERQRGNFPDRFSGHQFPNYSSELNVNALLLGDSALYLCASSLATGARANYGYTFGSGTRLTVV.

The chain combines TRBV11-3 with TRBJ2-7; perhaps TRBD2 as D (6 bases). The CDR3 spans 13 residues. V shed 3 bases and J shed 5 bases, with 11 bases lying between them. From germline, CDR1 is SGHNT and CDR2 YENEEA. CDR3 DNA sequence: TGTGCCAGCAGCTTTAGTGCTAGCGACGAGCAGTACTTC. Protein sequence: CASSFSASDEQYF.

The chain joins TRBV30 to TRBJ1-6; no definite D call. The germline V and J ends were trimmed by 1 base and 9 bases, with 10 bases remaining between them. Germline CDR1 GTSNPN, CDR2 SVGIG (reference sequence). The CDR3 extends over 13 amino acids. The CDR3 loop is CAWSAQIGSPLHF. Here the CDR3 DNA reads TGTGCCTGGAGTGCCCAGATTGGTTCACCCCTCCACTTT. The complete variable domain, with remaining parts taken from reference TRBV30 and TRBJ1-6, reads SQTIHQWPATLVQPVGSPLSLECTVEGTSNPNLYWYRQAAGRGLQLLFYSVGIGQISSEVPQNLSASRPQDRQFILSSKKLLLSDSGFYLCAWSAQIGSPLHFGNGTRLTVT.

The rearrangement uses TRBV30 and TRBJ2-1, with no clear D. Trimming cost V 2 bases and J 5 bases, with 10 bases left between them. This CDR3 has 13 residues. Germline values: CDR1 GTSNPN, CDR2 SVGIG (reference sequence). CDR3 residues: CAWSLFRNNEQFF. The CDR3 region has the DNA TGTGCCTGGAGTCTTTTCAGGAACAATGAGCAGTTCTTC. Full variable domain (outside the CDR3, taken from reference TRBV30 and TRBJ2-1): SQTIHQWPATLVQPVGSPLSLECTVEGTSNPNLYWYRQAAGRGLQLLFYSVGIGQISSEVPQNLSASRPQDRQFILSSKKLLLSDSGFYLCAWSLFRNNEQFFGPGTRLTVL.

The rearrangement uses TRBV21-1 and TRBJ1-1. TRBV21-1 is recorded as a pseudogene. CDR3 length: 16 amino acids. For the CDR3, the DNA is TGTGCCAGCAGCAAAGAGGGTCAAGGGTGGGCGACTGAAGCTTTCTTT. Translating it yields CASSKEGQGWATEAFF.

The CDR3 bases are TGCGCCAGCAGTGGGGGCAGGGAAGGATATGAAAAACTGTTTTTT. Protein: CASSGGREGYEKLFF. The chain has TRBV10-2 and TRBJ1-4, with D possibly matching TRBD1 (5 bases). Germline V lookup: CDR1 WSHSY, CDR2 SAAADI. This CDR3 comprises 15 residues. Trimming left V 4 bases short and J 6 bases short, with 15 bases between.

The rearrangement joins TRBV6-1 to TRBJ1-4; perhaps TRBD1 as D (6 bases). CDR1 and CDR2 (germline): MNHNS, SASEGT. This CDR3 region has 13 residues. V shed 6 bases and J shed 4 bases, with 9 bases lying between them. CDR3 in amino acids: CASRRGDNEKLFF. DNA for the CDR3: TGTGCCAGCAGGAGGGGGGATAATGAAAAACTGTTTTTT.

The V gene is TRBV5-1, the J gene TRBJ2-3; 15 bases line up with TRBD2. CDR1 is SGHRS, CDR2 YFSETQ, per germline. The CDR3 runs 17 residues. V trimming: 3 bases; J trimming: 4 bases; junction bases outside the gene matches: 6. The CDR3 protein is CASSWTSGRAGADTQYF. For the CDR3, the DNA is TGCGCCAGCAGCTGGACTAGCGGGAGGGCTGGGGCAGATACGCAGTATTTT.

This clone was detected once. This chain joins TRBV7-2 and TRBJ1-1; tentatively, D is TRBD1 (5 bases). Deletions cut 1 base from V and 11 bases from J, with 17 bases between. This CDR3 is built from 14 residues. Per germline, CDR1 SGHTA and CDR2 FQGNSA. CDR3 coding DNA: TGTGCCAGCAGCTTAGGGGGGGTCGGCCTGTGGGCTTTCTTT. Amino acids: CASSLGGVGLWAFF.

This chain links TRBV14 with TRBJ2-1; D is unclear. The length of the CDR3 is 13 residues. The germline V gene has CDR1 SGHDN and CDR2 FVKESK. Between the trimmed V and J ends, which lost 4 bases and 6 bases, there was a span of 10 bases. This chain's CDR3 is CASSPQAPNEQFF. The CDR3 nucleotides are TGTGCCAGCAGCCCCCAGGCCCCCAATGAGCAGTTCTTC.

This clone was counted only a few times. This chain uses TRBV18 with TRBJ2-7; D is unresolved. This CDR3 contains 12 residues. Germline V gene sequence: CDR1 KGHSH, CDR2 LQKENI. Trimming pared 3 bases from V and 2 bases from J, leaving 5 bases between. CDR3 nucleotides: TGTGCCAGCTCACCTGTCCCCTACGAGCAGTACTTC. Amino acids: CASSPVPYEQYF.

The rearrangement joins TRBV10-1 to TRBJ1-6, with D hard to call. The germline gives CDR1 WNHNN, CDR2 SYGVQD (reference sequence). The CDR3 is 12 residues long. V was clipped by 2 bases and J by 6 bases, with 2 bases between them. Here the CDR3 DNA reads TGCGCCAGCAGTGAGGCTAATTCACCCCTCCACTTT. Translating it yields CASSEANSPLHF.

The chain joins TRBV6-4 to TRBJ2-3; D may be TRBD2 (7 bases). CDR3 length equals 15 residues. CDR1 and CDR2 from the germline V gene are MRHNA and SNTAGT. The V end lost 3 bases, the J end lost 6 bases, and 16 bases lay between the germline ends. CDR3 residues: CASSESSGGGDTQYF. Written as DNA, the CDR3 is TGTGCCAGCAGTGAATCGTCGGGCGGGGGCGATACGCAGTATTTT.

The sample holds one count of this clone. This chain uses TRBV11-2 with TRBJ1-2, with D possibly matching TRBD1 (6 bases). Germline loops: CDR1 SGHAT, CDR2 FQNNGV. With 6 bases removed from V and 6 bases from J, the gap between germline ends came to 23 bases. The CDR3 runs 16 residues. The CDR3 coding sequence is TGTGCCAGCAGGGGTATCAGGACAGACCTTTCTCATGGCTACACCTTC. Translating gives CASRGIRTDLSHGYTF. Full variable domain (missing parts from reference TRBV11-2 and TRBJ1-2): EAGVAQSPRYKIIEKRQSVAFWCNPISGHATLYWYQQILGQGPKLLIQFQNNGVVDDSQLPKDRFSAERLKGVDSTLKIQPAKLEDSAVYLCASRGIRTDLSHGYTFGSGTRLTVV.

This clone was counted a few times. The chain joins TRBV2 to TRBJ2-5; 8 nucleotides line up with TRBD1. The CDR3 sequence is 14 residues long. Trimming removed 6 bases from V and 4 bases from J; junction bases left unmatched: 7. Germline V lookup: CDR1 SNHLY, CDR2 FYNNEI. In DNA form, the CDR3 reads TGTGCCAGCAGCGACGACAGGGGAGGAGAGACCCAGTACTTC. Translating gives CASSDDRGGETQYF.

The rearrangement joins TRBV30 to TRBJ2-3; 7 nucleotides line up with TRBD1. With 4 bases clipped from V and 2 bases from J, the junction kept 9 bases outside the gene matches. This CDR3 comprises 15 residues. Germline V lookup: CDR1 GTSNPN, CDR2 SVGIG (reference sequence). The CDR3 DNA reads as TGTGCCTGGACCACAGGGGCACTGAACACAGATACGCAGTATTTT. Translating gives CAWTTGALNTDTQYF.

The count of this clone is one. V gene TRBV18 combines with J gene TRBJ1-6; D is ambiguous. Trimming left V 3 bases short and J 8 bases short, with 17 bases between. The CDR3 sequence is 16 residues long. Germline loops: CDR1 KGHSH, CDR2 LQKENI. CDR3 coding DNA: TGTGCCAGCTCACCTTACGCGAAAGGCGTAGATTCACCCCTCCACTTT. Translated: CASSPYAKGVDSPLHF.

This clone was seen just once. V gene TRBV5-1 combines with J gene TRBJ2-3; no reliable D call. There are 14 residues in the CDR3. Looked up from germline, CDR1 is SGHRS and CDR2 is YFSETQ. Deletions cut 0 bases from V and 2 bases from J, with 7 bases between. The CDR3 reads CASSLGSYTDTQYF. CDR3 DNA: TGCGCCAGCAGCTTGGGCTCCTACACAGATACGCAGTATTTT.

By share, this clone ranks as medium-sized (0.01 to 0.1%). The V gene is TRBV30, the J gene TRBJ1-4; a possible D gene is TRBD1 (5 bases). V lost 7 bases and J 7 bases, leaving 13 bases between the germline ends. The CDR3 runs 12 residues. Germline V gene lookup returns CDR1 GTSNPN and CDR2 SVGIG (reference sequence). CDR3 bases: TGTGCCTCAGTGGGGGGAGTTGAAAAACTGTTTTTT. It is translated as CASVGGVEKLFF. Combining the CDR3 with reference TRBV30 and TRBJ1-4 gives the whole variable domain SQTIHQWPATLVQPVGSPLSLECTVEGTSNPNLYWYRQAAGRGLQLLFYSVGIGQISSEVPQNLSASRPQDRQFILSSKKLLLSDSGFYLCASVGGVEKLFFGSGTQLSVL.

The chain links TRBV9 to TRBJ1-4, with 7 bases fitting TRBD1. From germline, CDR1 is SGDLS and CDR2 YYNGEE. CDR3 size: 15 residues. V gave up 0 bases and J gave up 7 bases; unmatched junction bases: 6. The CDR3 loop is CASSVGGTAFEKLFF. DNA for the CDR3: TGTGCCAGCAGCGTAGGAGGGACAGCTTTTGAAAAACTGTTTTTT.

This clone was observed a handful of times. This chain links TRBV18 with TRBJ2-7, with a possible D match to TRBD1 (12 bases). Germline values: CDR1 KGHSH, CDR2 LQKENI. There are 22 residues in the CDR3. V lost 3 bases to trimming and J lost 4 bases, with 37 bases between them. The CDR3 region has the DNA TGTGCCAGCTCACCGGGACAGGGGGCTCCGACTAGCGGGAAAGGACTCCTTTACGAGCAGTACTTC. Protein: CASSPGQGAPTSGKGLLYEQYF.

The rearrangement links TRBV11-3 to TRBJ2-3; unclear D gene. The CDR3 has 17 residues. The V gene's germline CDR1 is SGHNT and CDR2 YENEEA. V lost 5 bases and J lost 2, with 20 bases in between. This CDR3 reads CASSLQKARSNTDTQYF. CDR3 nucleotides: TGTGCCAGCAGCCTGCAAAAAGCCCGTAGTAACACAGATACGCAGTATTTT.

This chain links TRBV2 with TRBJ2-3; D unclear. This CDR3 is built from 15 residues. Between the trimmed V and J ends, which lost 7 bases and 2 bases, there was a span of 16 bases. Germline V CDR1 and CDR2: SNHLY, FYNNEI. The CDR3 nucleotides are TGTGCCAGCATTCCCGGCTGGGCGGACACAGATACGCAGTATTTT. Translation gives CASIPGWADTDTQYF.

This clone was picked up a small number of times. The J gene is TRBJ2-3, the V gene TRBV6-6; D gene uncertain. Trimming took off 7 bases at V and 2 bases at J, with 7 bases between the two ends. The CDR3 contains 12 residues. CDR1 and CDR2 (germline): MNHNY, SVGAGI (reference sequence). The CDR3 region has the DNA TGTGCCAGCACCTCTACCACAGATACGCAGTATTTT. It is translated as CASTSTTDTQYF.

The CDR3 reads CARLGQNYGYTF. CDR3 sequence (DNA): TGTGCCAGACTAGGACAGAACTATGGCTACACCTTC. The chain combines TRBV6-1 with TRBJ1-2, with D perhaps TRBD1 (6 bases). Between the trimmed V and J ends, which lost 9 bases and 2 bases, there was a span of 10 bases. The V gene's germline CDR1 is MNHNS and CDR2 SASEGT. The CDR3 contains 12 residues.

This chain uses TRBV2 with TRBJ2-1; 9 positions agree with TRBD2. Looked up from germline, CDR1 is SNHLY and CDR2 is FYNNEI. The CDR3 length is 17 residues. J was trimmed by 8 bases and V by 6 bases; bases with no gene match: 17. The CDR3 region is CASRDTGSAGGVDEQFF. For the CDR3, the DNA is TGTGCCAGCAGGGACACAGGGTCGGCGGGAGGGGTCGATGAGCAGTTCTTC.

The chain couples TRBV6-5 to TRBJ1-3, with D uncertain. CDR1 and CDR2 (germline): MNHEY, SVGAGI. Trimming took off 5 bases at V and 6 bases at J, with 11 bases between the two ends. The CDR3 extends over 13 amino acids. CDR3 DNA: TGTGCCAGCAGTCAGTACGTCGAAAACACCATATATTTT. Amino acids: CASSQYVENTIYF.

The chain has TRBV5-1 and TRBJ2-5; possible D gene TRBD1, 6 bases. TRBJ2-7 explains the end of the DNA better; the J call may be wrong. The CDR3 spans 15 residues. CDR1 is SGHRS and CDR2 is YFSETQ in the germline V gene. Here the CDR3 reads CASSPGHIESYEQYF. The CDR3 DNA is TGCGCCAGCAGCCCGGGACACATCGAAAGCTACGAGCAGTACTTC.

V usage is TRBV19 and J usage is TRBJ2-7; 15 positions agree with TRBD2. The CDR3 runs 16 residues. Trimming cost V 7 bases and J 1 base; bases outside gene matches: 5. Germline loops: CDR1 LNHDA, CDR2 SQIVND (reference sequence). CDR3 DNA: TGTGCCAGTACCCGGACTAGCGGGAGGGGATCCTACGAGCAGTACTTC. This encodes CASTRTSGRGSYEQYF.